A selection of T cell receptor beta chains follows, all from one sample in a study of T cell responses to AZD1222 COVID-19 vaccine. Profiled with immunoSEQ multiplex PCR; TCRdb holds only in-frame clones, not every one. The data show over 130,000 clones, with roughly 90% seen just once and 3.3% held by the top ten. Sequencing was performed on peripheral blood, taken 28 days after the second AZD1222 dose. Receptor source: an adult who received the AZD1222 COVID-19 vaccine. The conserved cysteine and the conserved F or W are not part of the CDR3 here.

v_call	j_call	cdr3_aa
TRBV6-5	TRBJ2-5	ASRGPEETQY
TRBV6-6	TRBJ2-3	ASSYDLAGDNTQY
TRBV2	TRBJ1-3	ASSERDTGNTIY
TRBV10-2	TRBJ2-1	ASRLSDSYNEQF
TRBV18	TRBJ2-5	ASSRGTSPHETQY
TRBV11-3	TRBJ2-7	ASSLAQVPHEQY
TRBV28	TRBJ2-5	ASSLLQGVKTQY
TRBV27	TRBJ2-3	ASSFSGGRSDTQY
TRBV28	TRBJ1-3	ASSIPTGRGNTIY
TRBV2	TRBJ2-5	ASRDQETQY
TRBV9	TRBJ2-7	ASSAAGTGTTYEQY
TRBV7-2	TRBJ1-2	ASNIEDRVGYT
TRBV10-1	TRBJ2-6	ASSRQSLRANVLT
TRBV28	TRBJ2-1	ASSRLAGMRYNEQF
TRBV5-4	TRBJ2-7	ASSIDIPGRVTYYEQY
TRBV24-1	TRBJ2-1	ATSEGVFGTSGGVRAYNEQF
TRBV28	TRBJ1-1	ASSFPSQAKEAF
TRBV2	TRBJ1-1	ASTAVGGTTLRAF
TRBV7-2	TRBJ2-3	ASSLRGGGDTQY
TRBV30	TRBJ2-5	AWGVPKETQY
TRBV19	TRBJ1-3	ASTPRPASGNTIY
TRBV2	TRBJ2-4	ASSEVFGGGPDIQY
TRBV9	TRBJ1-3	ASSAGTIRFAERGNTIY
TRBV5-6	TRBJ1-2	ASARTGANGYT
TRBV9	TRBJ1-1	ASTPTGLNTEAF
TRBV19	TRBJ1-2	ASSIRTASPYGYT
TRBV5-4	TRBJ1-5	ASSLDRNSNQPQH
TRBV19	TRBJ1-1	ASSSQGAGTEAF
TRBV10-3	TRBJ2-7	AISDTTGGDEQY
TRBV9	TRBJ2-2	ASSVAGWVDTGELF
TRBV24-1	TRBJ1-6	ATSDSNRGLNSPLH
TRBV5-4	TRBJ1-3	ASIKGAISGNTIY
TRBV9	TRBJ1-3	ASSVGSGSGNTIY
TRBV28	TRBJ2-3	ASSLTSGRVGDTQY
TRBV28	TRBJ2-7	ASRGDIPVSYEQY
TRBV19	TRBJ2-2	ASRYTGELF
TRBV30	TRBJ2-7	AWSGLSTYEQY
TRBV15	TRBJ1-1	ATSRDQGGGLGRKTEAF
TRBV13	TRBJ2-7	ASSLGDRAHYEQY
TRBV5-1	TRBJ2-2	ASSGLAGAGTGELF
TRBV7-6	TRBJ2-6	ASSFWTALSGANVLT
TRBV2	TRBJ1-4	ASSGGQGASEKLF
TRBV7-8	TRBJ2-2	ASSLGRFFRGGRAGELF
TRBV28	TRBJ1-5	ASTPGQGNQPQH
TRBV5-1	TRBJ1-1	ASSPLDRDGTEAF
TRBV5-4	TRBJ2-7	ASSLGQGSEQY
TRBV7-2	TRBJ1-6	ASSFNLQASYNSPLH
TRBV30	TRBJ1-5	AWTPDRLRSPQH
TRBV24-1	TRBJ2-7	ATSDGTVGHEQY
TRBV5-1	TRBJ2-7	ASSLGKSSYEQY